This T cell receptor beta chain was documented in a study of post-analysis software for immune sequencing data (dated by TCRdb to between 2014 and 2016). Regarding the study in general: Recorded disease courses included relapsing-remitting, secondary progressive and progressive-relapsing multiple sclerosis, with some patients lacking subtype annotation. A subset of samples was prepared in parallel using single-end sample barcoding, then pooled and co-amplified after Illumina adapter ligation. The patient repertoires were set against about 12 previously published healthy control repertoires from donors whose ages ranged from 6 to 25 years. Study-level results and caveats: Strong co-clustering of samples prepared in the same batch was shown by direct clustering with F measure, prompting a batch-effect correction. Normalized Chao1 diversity was significantly lower in multiple sclerosis patients than controls, suggesting substantial peripheral T-cell clonal expansion. The control group was slightly older than the multiple sclerosis patient group. Patients showed significantly higher frequencies than controls for about five TRBV segments, among them TRBV5-6, TRBV5-1 and TRBV20-1.

Receptor libraries were prepared by PCR. The run used an Illumina HiSeq 2500. Unique molecular identifiers were incorporated into TCR beta cDNA libraries to reduce PCR and sequencing biases. Approximately 500,000 cDNA molecules were obtained per 1 to 10 million input T cells, so each molecule approximated one T cell. The same protocol used for the earlier healthy control dataset was applied to prepare and sequence the patient libraries. Within a given batch, samples were prepared together, multiplexed and sequenced on the same HiSeq lane. Processing in the source paper ran as follows. Raw barcoded reads were processed with MIGEC, and single-read molecular identifier groups were discarded before consensus assembly and CDR3 extraction. Clonotype tables were post-analysed with VDJtools, and diversity was normalized by down-sampling all datasets to the smallest sample size. In repertoire overlap clustering, CDR3 amino acid sequences, but not nucleotide sequences, were matched to correct batch-related cross-sample contamination. Starting from the raw public reads, TCRdb applied fastp trimming at Q25, assembled clones with MiXCR and retained in-frame beta chains. Duplicate CDR3 protein sequences are folded into a single record with the most common DNA and genes. None of the V and J calls come from the authors' own analysis; TCRdb made them. This sample gives roughly 650,000 distinct CDR3 sequences in total; around 64% of them show up just once. Jointly, the top ten make up roughly 10% of the sample.

In regard to this clonotype: Which antigen it targets is not known. The input lacks base qualities; no much larger clone sits a single base away.

To demonstrate the VDJtools post-analysis software, the study profiled TCR beta repertoires from the peripheral blood of approximately twelve young patients with multiple sclerosis. The multiple sclerosis patients were children and adolescents ranging in age from roughly 6 to 16 years. From its cysteine to its phenylalanine, the CDR3 spans 14 amino acids. Kept here is only the CDR3 DNA, which spans 42 bases and is read in frame from base 1. V is cut back by 5 bases and J by 7 bases, with 7 bases in the junction unmatched. This receptor was identified in a girl aged 2 to 10 with multiple sclerosis. What was sequenced was blood. The chain is encoded by TRBV12-3 or TRBV12-4 joined to TRBJ1-1; 10 middle bases align to TRBD1. The base sequence is TGTGCCAGCAGTCGGACAGGGGGGCGCAGTGAAGCTTTCTTT. Its coded protein is CASSRTGGRSEAFF.